The next 10 T cell receptor beta chains were all read from a single sample in a study of early T cells in non-severe SARS-CoV-2 infection. From the 5' RACE reads, TCRdb called clonotypes with MiXCR, one entry per CDR3 protein. The sample consists of under 35,000 distinct CDR3 sequences, 5% to 6.5% of them appearing once. The material sequenced was whole blood. These receptors all stem from an adult who was a healthcare worker with PCR-confirmed SARS-CoV-2 infection or an uninfected control (not recorded which).

This clonotype was picked up many times. For the CDR3, the DNA is TGTGCCAGCAGCCAGGAGGGAAGGGTTACTCAAGAGACCCAGTACTTC. This gives the protein CASSQEGRVTQETQYF. The V call is TRBV3-1, the J call TRBJ2-5, with D tentatively TRBD2 (6 bases). This CDR3 has 16 residues. Trimming took off 3 bases at V and 2 bases at J, with 16 bases between the two ends. The V gene's germline CDR1 is LGHDT and CDR2 YNNKEL (reference sequence).

This clonotype has more than one count but fewer than ten. The chain is built from TRBV6-5 and TRBJ1-2; 7 positions agree with TRBD1. Germline assignment: CDR1 MNHEY and CDR2 SVGAGI. J gave up 2 bases and V 2 bases, and 5 bases lay outside the gene matches. The CDR3 sequence is 15 residues long. Here the CDR3 DNA reads TGTGCCAGCAGTTACGGGGCAGGGGGAAACTATGGCTACACCTTC. It specifies CASSYGAGGNYGYTF.

This clonotype has a handful of counts. At one end the junction does not follow the germline gene, possibly because of a read error. The CDR3 protein is CASGGSLLEQHF. As DNA, the CDR3 is TGTGCCTCGGGCGGCTCGCTTTTGGAGCAGCACTTC. The gene calls are TRBV7-9 and TRBJ2-7, with D hard to call. Germline V gives CDR1 SEHNR, CDR2 FQNEAQ (reference sequence). The CDR3 runs 12 residues.

This clonotype has at least ten counts. This rearrangement joins TRBV28 to TRBJ2-2, with D possibly being TRBD2 (5 bases). In germline, CDR1 is MDHEN, CDR2 SYDVKM. The CDR3 has 14 residues. Trimming removed 5 bases from V and 1 base from J, with 8 bases in between. The CDR3 here is CASSLTRNTGELFF. In nucleotides, the CDR3 is TGTGCCAGCAGTCTCACTAGGAACACCGGGGAGCTGTTTTTT.

This clonotype was observed at least ten times. This chain connects TRBV9 to TRBJ2-5, with a possible D match to TRBD2 (6 bases). Trimming left V 0 bases short and J 4 bases short, with 13 bases between. Germline CDR1 and CDR2: SGDLS and YYNGEE. The CDR3 has 15 residues. The CDR3 region is CASSVAAGKGETQYF. Here the CDR3 DNA reads TGTGCCAGCAGCGTAGCGGCGGGGAAAGGAGAGACCCAGTACTTC.

The chain employs TRBV6-5 and TRBJ1-2, with 12 bases fitting TRBD1. Germline CDR1 reads MNHEY; CDR2 reads SVGAGI. V was pared by 5 bases and J by 7 bases, with 2 bases of the junction left unmatched. The length of the CDR3 is 13 residues. CDR3 region: CASSGTGGFGYTF. Here the CDR3 DNA reads TGTGCCAGCAGTGGGACAGGGGGCTTTGGCTACACCTTC.

The rearrangement links TRBV29-1 to TRBJ2-3; perhaps TRBD1 as D (8 bases). The CDR3 contains 15 residues. V was pared by 6 bases and J by 0 bases, with 16 bases between. Germline assignment: CDR1 SQVTM and CDR2 ANQGSEA. The CDR3 DNA sequence: TGCAGCGTAATACAGGGGGAGGGTAGCACAGATACGCAGTATTTT. Amino acid sequence: CSVIQGEGSTDTQYF.

This clonotype was detected many times. CDR3: CSATLGGQETQYF. The DNA of the CDR3 is TGCAGTGCTACCCTTGGGGGCCAAGAGACCCAGTACTTC. The rearrangement joins TRBV20-1 to TRBJ2-5, with D possibly being TRBD1 or TRBD2 (5 bases each). Trimming took off 4 bases at V and 1 base at J, with 10 bases between the two ends. Germline lookup yields CDR1 DFQATT and CDR2 SNEGSKA (reference sequence). This CDR3 is 13 amino acids long.

In this sample, this clonotype turned up many times. The chain has TRBV12-3 or TRBV12-4 and TRBJ2-5; D might be TRBD1 (5 bases). This CDR3 is 12 amino acids long. Trimming stripped 3 bases from V and 4 bases from J, with 6 bases between. This chain's CDR3 is CASSFTGETQYF. In nucleotides, the CDR3 is TGTGCCAGCAGTTTTACAGGAGAGACCCAGTACTTC.

This clonotype was seen ten or more times. The chain couples TRBV14 to TRBJ1-5, with D unclear. Germline lookup yields CDR1 SGHDN and CDR2 FVKESK. The CDR3 has 13 amino acids. With 0 bases removed from V and 4 bases from J, the gap between germline ends came to 4 bases. The CDR3 loop reads CASSQDHNQPQHF. Here the CDR3 DNA reads TGTGCCAGCAGCCAAGATCATAATCAGCCCCAGCATTTT. Full variable domain (remainder filled in from reference TRBV14 and TRBJ1-5): EAGVTQFPSHSVIEKGQTVTLRCDPISGHDNLYWYRRVMGKEIKFLLHFVKESKQDESGMPNNRFLAERTGGTYSTLKVQPAELEDSGVYFCASSQDHNQPQHFGDGTRLSIL.